This T cell receptor beta chain was observed in a study of cytotoxic CD8 clonotypes in ibrutinib-treated CLL. Study-level results: Higher circulating CD8+ T-cell counts strongly accompanied higher baseline clonality, above age-matched healthy donors. A rise in clonality was seen at ibrutinib response, and a fall back toward baseline was seen at progression. Public clonotypes occurred uncommonly; on treatment, they contracted or remained stable.

Depth targeted 1 in 200,000 to 1 in 1 million T cells, averaging 10x coverage per clonotype. Profiled with immunoSEQ multiplex PCR; TCRdb holds only in-frame clones, not every one. The sample shows approximately 190,000 clones, over 65% of them seen only once. Only one count was recorded for this clone. Its antigen is unknown. CDR3 length: 12 residues. Deletions cut 3 bases from V and 9 bases from J, with 10 bases between. Germline-derived CDR1 and CDR2 are SGDLS and YYNGEE. J is TRBJ2-1 and V is TRBV9; possibly TRBD1 or TRBD2 for D (6 bases each). The sequence was collected from a human donor with chronic lymphocytic leukemia. Source: PBMCs, taken after 12 months of ibrutinib treatment. The CDR3, as DNA: TGTGCCAGCAGCGCACAGGGAGGTGAGCAGTTCTTC. Translation: CASSAQGGEQFF.